The subject of this entry is one T cell receptor (beta chain). Its specificity is not known. Clones were read by immunoSEQ multiplex PCR, and TCRdb kept only the in-frame ones, dropping some. The data contain about 150,000 clones, approximately 88% of them seen just once; the ten biggest clones take up roughly 2%. Germline values: CDR1 SEHNR, CDR2 FQNEAQ (reference sequence). The V end lost 6 bases, the J end lost 7 bases, and 13 bases lay between the germline ends. This CDR3 is built from 13 residues. The data were taken from a study of T cell responses to AZD1222 COVID-19 vaccine. Overall study context: Second doses were pooled across both intervals (about 4 or about 12 weeks).

General observations from the study: Repertoire sampling was restricted to post-peak T cell response timepoints. Two AZD1222 administrations were followed by greater Spike-specific TCR breadth and depth. Reports indicate that nearly half of spike-specific TCRs are directed at unmutated variant regions.

Sequenced material: peripheral blood, taken on day 0 of AZD1222 vaccination. This chain joins TRBV7-9 and TRBJ2-1, with D hard to call. This TCR came from an adult in good health. CDR3 region: CASSQDGENEQFF. CDR3 bases: TGTGCCAGCAGTCAAGATGGAGAAAATGAGCAGTTCTTC.